The text below deals with one T cell receptor beta chain. Its binding antigen is unknown. No much larger clone exists at a distance of one base, and base qualities are not known. The 39 donors, aged about 6 to 95 years, were systemically healthy Caucasian individuals from Russia. Each donor gave ten milliliters of peripheral blood, drawn into EDTA-treated Vacutainer tubes. PBMCs were isolated by Ficoll-Paque density-gradient centrifugation, with at least 7 million obtained per sample. Total RNA, at least 6 micrograms per sample, was extracted from PBMCs with Trizol reagent. The percentages of naive CD45RAhigh/CD27high T cells were determined by flow cytometry on a PBMC aliquot from every donor. The library was produced with 5' RACE. For sequencing, an Illumina HiSeq 2500 was employed. A second about 6 to 11 cycle PCR used a sample-barcoded 5' primer and a J-beta primer mix. A template-switch 5' adaptor carrying 12 random nucleotides introduced a unique molecular identifier onto each TCR beta cDNA molecule. Each sample yielded at least 2.5 million CDR3-containing paired-end reads. First-strand cDNA synthesis was performed from all RNA using the Mint cDNA synthesis kit, with priming by a TRBC-specific oligonucleotide. Following uracil-DNA glycosylase treatment, all cDNA underwent a first 18-cycle PCR with the universal primers M1SS and BC2_uni_R. Per the original workflow: Each sample was normalized by randomly selecting 1 million high-quality reads, each carrying a distinct molecular identifier. Instead of being binned into consensus sequences, reads with shared molecular identifiers were discarded. MiTCR, set to a Q25 quality threshold and the strictest error-elimination algorithm, was used for CDR3 identification, clonotype clustering and error correction. Lower-bound total TCR beta diversity was estimated with a nonparametric unseen species model using Euler transformation. Using fastp at Q25 and MiXCR, TCRdb reprocessed the public reads and kept productive beta chains. Every distinct CDR3 protein forms one entry, paired with its most common genes and DNA. TCRdb assigned the V and J calls; the authors' analysis was not used. In all, the sample holds about 900,000 distinct CDR3 sequences, and around 62% of those were seen once. In total, the top ten clones hold around a quarter of the sample.

The sample originates from a study of blood T cells in healthy people across ages (dated by TCRdb to about 2015). Describing the broader study: In model experiments, template switching captured about one uniquely barcoded TCR beta cDNA molecule for every two T cells. To avoid experimental bias, donors of different ages were distributed randomly across sequencing lanes. Donors were grouped into four age groups: young (average 16 years), middle-aged (about 38), aged (about 60) and long-lived (approximately 81). The study measured age-related changes in TCR beta repertoire diversity using deep sequencing normalized with unique cDNA molecular identifiers. For two donors (one aged 18 to 30 and one aged 80 or older), the study analyzed two additional independent replicas of 1 million unique cDNA reads from the same blood draw. The investigation overall reported the following: As age increased, observed TCR beta diversity per million T cells dropped in a roughly linear way, and a significant reduction was already evident by age roughly 36. Compared with the aged group, the long-lived group had more naive CD4+ T cells, fewer expanded clones and increased TCR diversity, a pattern suggesting age selection. Total diversity estimates from one million sequenced T cells were considered lower bounds and underestimates. Conclusive comparison of naive and antigen-experienced compartments was prevented by the profiling of bulk unsorted PBMCs. Donor CMV infection status was unknown, potentially confounding age-related changes in expanded clonotypes. The percentage of naive T cells measured by flow cytometry correlated strongly with observed TCR beta diversity.

The CDR3 has 13 amino acids, counting the end cysteine and phenylalanine. The DNA shown is the 39-base CDR3, in frame from base 1. V loses 6 bases of germline sequence and J loses 4 bases, and the interval between the two ends is 10 bases. Taken from the germline V gene, the CDR1 and CDR2 loops are ENHRY and SYGVKD. Sequenced sample: blood. This receptor was identified in a man aged 25 to 40 in good health. The V gene is TRBV10-3 and the J gene is TRBJ1-5, with a weak D call of TRBD1 (6 bases match). The DNA sequence follows: TGTGCCATCAGAAGGGACACTAATCAGCCCCAGCATTTT. This gives the protein CAIRRDTNQPQHF.